The 25 T cell receptor beta chains below were found in one sample sequenced in a study of blood T cell repertoires in COVID-19. Data came from immunoSEQ multiplex PCR; TCRdb stores just in-frame clones and leaves some out. The sample contains around 280,000 clones, around 85% of which appear only once. The sample taken for sequencing was peripheral blood. The origin of the receptors is a woman aged 25 to 45 who had recovered from COVID-19.

V is TRBV7-9 and J is TRBJ2-2, with a possible D match to TRBD1 (5 bases). In germline, CDR1 is SEHNR, CDR2 FQNEAQ (reference sequence). With 4 bases removed from V and 7 bases from J, the gap between germline ends came to 16 bases. This CDR3 is 15 amino acids long. CDR3 region: CASSSSIRVIGELFF. Written as DNA, the CDR3 is TGTGCCAGCAGCTCTTCGATCAGGGTAATCGGGGAGCTGTTTTTT.

The chain uses TRBV6-5 and TRBJ1-4, with 7 bases matching TRBD1. CDR1 is MNHEY, CDR2 SVGAGI, per germline. The V and J ends lost 7 bases and 4 bases, in that order; junction bases with no gene match: 6. CDR3 length equals 14 residues. The CDR3 loop is CASTNTGVNEKLFF. CDR3 nucleotides: TGTGCCAGCACCAACACAGGGGTTAATGAAAAACTGTTTTTT.

V and J are TRBV29-1 and TRBJ1-1; TRBD1 might be the D (6 bases). Trimming removed 8 bases at V and 1 base at J, with 11 bases between. Germline V CDR1 and CDR2: SQVTM, ANQGSEA. CDR3 length: 12 residues. The CDR3 region is CSIYRENTEAFF. CDR3 DNA sequence: TGCAGCATATACAGGGAGAACACTGAAGCTTTCTTT.

In the case of this clone: This sample includes further DNA sequences coding for the same CDR3. This chain uses TRBV2 with TRBJ1-5; possibly TRBD1 for D (5 bases). CDR3 length: 15 residues. V lost 6 bases and J 0 bases, leaving 12 bases between the germline ends. Germline CDR1 and CDR2: SNHLY and FYNNEI. The CDR3 protein is CASSPRGYSNQPQHF. In nucleotides, the CDR3 is TGTGCCAGCAGCCCGCGGGGGTATAGCAATCAGCCCCAGCATTTT.

Only a few counts were recorded for this clone. The V call is TRBV6-2 or TRBV6-3, the J call TRBJ2-7; 10 bases map to TRBD1. The junction had 12 bases not matched to a gene; V was cut back by 5 bases and J by 2 bases. This CDR3 region has 17 residues. Germline loops: CDR1 MNHEY, CDR2 SVGEGT. CDR3 nucleotide sequence: TGTGCCAGCAGTGCTCCCCCGGGACAGGGGAAAGCCTACGAGCAGTACTTC. Translation gives CASSAPPGQGKAYEQYF.

J is TRBJ1-2 and V is TRBV2; maybe TRBD1 (6 bases). Germline V CDR1 and CDR2: SNHLY, FYNNEI. The ends were cut back, 5 bases at V and 2 bases at J, with 9 bases in the middle. This CDR3 region has 13 residues. The CDR3 region is CASSPDRNYGYTF. The CDR3 DNA reads as TGTGCCAGCAGTCCCGACAGGAACTATGGCTACACCTTC.

The CDR3 nucleotides are TGTGCCAGCAGTTATGGACAGTCCTACGAGCAGTACTTC. Amino acid sequence: CASSYGQSYEQYF. This chain joins TRBV27 and TRBJ2-7; a possible D gene is TRBD1 (6 bases). Trimming took off 4 bases at V and 1 base at J, with 8 bases between the two ends. This CDR3 is built from 13 residues. Germline values: CDR1 MNHEY, CDR2 SMNVEV (reference sequence).

V is TRBV12-3 or TRBV12-4 and J is TRBJ2-3; D is perhaps TRBD2 (6 bases). The V gene lost 10 bases and the J gene lost 7 bases, with 18 bases spanning the gap. The CDR3 sequence is 13 residues long. The CDR3 protein is CATSVGSLYTQYF. The CDR3 DNA reads as TGTGCCACCTCTGTCGGGAGTCTTTATACGCAGTATTTT.

The chain joins TRBV6-5 to TRBJ2-7, with D perhaps matching TRBD2 (5 bases). The CDR3 contains 14 residues. The V and J ends lost 2 bases and 7 bases respectively, with 15 bases between them. Germline V lookup: CDR1 MNHEY, CDR2 SVGAGI. The CDR3 DNA is TGTGCCAGCAGTTACCCCGGGGAAGGTCGGGAGCAGTACTTC. It yields the protein CASSYPGEGREQYF.

The V and J genes are TRBV6-6 and TRBJ1-2; weak D call: TRBD1 (5 bases). This CDR3 has 12 amino acids. Germline V lookup: CDR1 MNHNY, CDR2 SVGAGI (reference sequence). Trimming removed 8 bases from V and 6 bases from J, with 13 bases in between. The CDR3 sequence: CASSGVFDGYTF. For the CDR3, the DNA is TGTGCCAGCTCGGGGGTCTTCGATGGCTACACCTTC.

V is TRBV5-4 and J is TRBJ2-7, with D uncertain. V was trimmed by 3 bases and J by 0 bases, leaving 7 bases between them. Germline V gene sequence: CDR1 SGHNT, CDR2 YYREEE (reference sequence). The CDR3 extends over 13 amino acids. Here the CDR3 DNA reads TGTGCCAGCAGCTCCCGGAGCTCCTACGAGCAGTACTTC. Translated, it gives CASSSRSSYEQYF.

The chain joins TRBV5-1 to TRBJ1-1, with D maybe TRBD1 (6 bases). CDR3 length equals 13 residues. The V end was cut by 7 bases, the J end by 2 bases, with 12 bases between. Looked up from germline, CDR1 is SGHRS and CDR2 is YFSETQ. The CDR3 region has the DNA TGCGCCAGCGGACAGAATGCCAACACTGAAGCTTTCTTT. Translating it yields CASGQNANTEAFF.

The rearrangement links TRBV5-1 to TRBJ1-2, with D possibly TRBD1 on 5 matching bases. The CDR3 is made up of 14 amino acids. Germline CDR1 is SGHRS and CDR2 is YFSETQ. The V gene lost 3 bases and the J gene lost 6 bases, with 15 bases spanning the gap. The chain's CDR3 is CASSSRSGGNGYTF. CDR3 sequence (DNA): TGCGCCAGCAGCTCCAGGTCGGGGGGTAATGGCTACACCTTC. Filled out from reference TRBV5-1 and TRBJ1-2, the complete variable domain reads KAGVTQTPRYLIKTRGQQVTLSCSPISGHRSVSWYQQTPGQGLQFLFEYFSETQRNKGNFPGRFSGRQFSNSRSEMNVSTLELGDSALYLCASSSRSGGNGYTFGSGTRLTVV.

The chain employs TRBV5-1 and TRBJ2-7; 11 bases are shared with TRBD2. Per germline, CDR1 SGHRS and CDR2 YFSETQ. This CDR3 region has 15 residues. V gave up 7 bases and J gave up 2 bases; unmatched junction bases: 8. CDR3 coding DNA: TGCGCCAGCCGCACGACTAGCGGGGAAACCTACGAGCAGTACTTC. This translates into CASRTTSGETYEQYF.

CDR3 sequence (DNA): TGCAGCGTCGAAACTGGGACAGGGGTAGGGAACACTGAAGCTTTCTTT. This translates into CSVETGTGVGNTEAFF. The J gene is TRBJ1-1, the V gene TRBV29-1, with 10 positions matching TRBD1. This CDR3 spans 16 amino acids. Germline V gives CDR1 SQVTM, CDR2 ANQGSEA. V was clipped by 6 bases and J by 1 base; unmatched bases: 11.

V gene TRBV2 combines with J gene TRBJ1-1; possibly TRBD1 for D (5 bases). In germline, CDR1 is SNHLY, CDR2 FYNNEI. The V end lost 7 bases, the J end lost 11 bases, and 20 bases lay between the germline ends. The CDR3 is 13 residues long. Here the CDR3 reads CASTRDRARVAFF. In DNA, the CDR3 is TGTGCCAGCACCAGGGATAGGGCAAGGGTGGCTTTCTTT.

The chain carries TRBV19 and TRBJ1-1; tentatively, D is TRBD1 (5 bases). With 4 bases removed from V and 3 bases from J, the gap between germline ends came to 12 bases. The germline V gene encodes CDR1 LNHDA and CDR2 SQIVND (reference sequence). The length of the CDR3 is 14 residues. CDR3 residues: CASSTGTSYTEAFF. DNA of the CDR3: TGTGCCAGTAGTACCGGGACTTCATACACTGAAGCTTTCTTT.

V is TRBV27 and J is TRBJ2-2; D might be TRBD2 (7 bases). The CDR3 length is 17 residues. Germline V gene data show CDR1 as MNHEY and CDR2 as SMNVEV (reference sequence). With 6 bases removed from V and 8 bases from J, the gap between germline ends came to 25 bases. The CDR3 nucleotides are TGTGCCAGCAGCAAGGGGGGGGGCCGCGCCACCCAGGGGGAGCTGTTTTTT. Encoded protein: CASSKGGGRATQGELFF.

In DNA, the CDR3 is TGTGCCAGCAGCTTACCTGCGGGATCAACTAATGAAAAACTGTTTTTT. This codes for CASSLPAGSTNEKLFF. This chain uses TRBV7-2 with TRBJ1-4; D gene ambiguous. V dropped 2 bases and J dropped 0 bases, with 10 bases sitting between them. The CDR3 is 16 residues long. In germline, CDR1 is SGHTA, CDR2 FQGNSA. Full variable domain (outside the CDR3, taken from reference TRBV7-2 and TRBJ1-4): GAGVSQSPSNKVTEKGKDVELRCDPISGHTALYWYRQSLGQGLEFLIYFQGNSAPDKSGLPSDRFSAERTGGSVSTLTIQRTQQEDSAVYLCASSLPAGSTNEKLFFGSGTQLSVL.

V usage is TRBV10-1 and J usage is TRBJ2-3, with D perhaps matching TRBD2 (6 bases). Looked up from germline, CDR1 is WNHNN and CDR2 is SYGVQD (reference sequence). The length of the CDR3 is 16 residues. The ends were cut back, 4 bases at V and 2 bases at J, with 16 bases in the middle. In DNA, the CDR3 is TGCGCCAGCAGTGGGAAGAGCGGGTGCCTCACAGATACGCAGTATTTT. It encodes CASSGKSGCLTDTQYF.

V gene TRBV6-5 combines with J gene TRBJ1-1, with D uncertain. V shed 8 bases and J shed 5 bases, with 9 bases lying between them. The CDR3 runs to 11 residues. Per the germline V gene, CDR1 is MNHEY and CDR2 is SVGAGI. The CDR3 region has the DNA TGTGCCAGCTATCGAGGGACTGAAGCTTTCTTT. Translated: CASYRGTEAFF.

V and J are TRBV19 and TRBJ1-1, with 11 nucleotides matching TRBD1. CDR3 length: 17 residues. After removal of 7 bases from V and 0 bases from J, the junction contained 10 bases not matched to a gene. CDR1 LNHDA and CDR2 SQIVND come from the germline V gene (reference sequence). The CDR3 DNA sequence: TGTGCCAGTACCTCCGGGACAGGGGGTGTTTTGAACACTGAAGCTTTCTTT. Translation: CASTSGTGGVLNTEAFF.

The chain links TRBV4-1 to TRBJ2-1, with D hard to call. The V and J ends lost 2 bases and 2 bases respectively, with 10 bases between them. Per the germline V gene, CDR1 is MGHRA and CDR2 is YSYEKL. CDR3 length: 15 amino acids. In DNA form, the CDR3 reads TGCGCCAGCAGCCAACCTCTGGCGGCCTACAATGAGCAGTTCTTC. The encoded protein is CASSQPLAAYNEQFF.

The V call is TRBV27, the J call TRBJ2-1, with a tentative D call TRBD2 (6 bases). CDR1 is MNHEY, CDR2 SMNVEV, per germline (reference sequence). V lost 5 bases, J lost 1 base, and 15 bases lay in between. There are 16 residues in the CDR3. CDR3 region: CASSPTSQKSYNEQFF. In DNA form, the CDR3 reads TGTGCCAGCAGTCCGACTAGTCAGAAATCCTACAATGAGCAGTTCTTC.

This chain links TRBV30 with TRBJ2-5, with 9 bases matching TRBD2. The germline gives CDR1 GTSNPN, CDR2 SVGIG (reference sequence). The CDR3 runs to 17 residues. The junction had 11 bases not matched to a gene; V was cut back by 0 bases and J by 3 bases. CDR3 nucleotide sequence: TGTGCCTGGAGTGTTACACTTGGGCGGGGGGGAGAAGAGACCCAGTACTTC. Protein: CAWSVTLGRGGEETQYF.